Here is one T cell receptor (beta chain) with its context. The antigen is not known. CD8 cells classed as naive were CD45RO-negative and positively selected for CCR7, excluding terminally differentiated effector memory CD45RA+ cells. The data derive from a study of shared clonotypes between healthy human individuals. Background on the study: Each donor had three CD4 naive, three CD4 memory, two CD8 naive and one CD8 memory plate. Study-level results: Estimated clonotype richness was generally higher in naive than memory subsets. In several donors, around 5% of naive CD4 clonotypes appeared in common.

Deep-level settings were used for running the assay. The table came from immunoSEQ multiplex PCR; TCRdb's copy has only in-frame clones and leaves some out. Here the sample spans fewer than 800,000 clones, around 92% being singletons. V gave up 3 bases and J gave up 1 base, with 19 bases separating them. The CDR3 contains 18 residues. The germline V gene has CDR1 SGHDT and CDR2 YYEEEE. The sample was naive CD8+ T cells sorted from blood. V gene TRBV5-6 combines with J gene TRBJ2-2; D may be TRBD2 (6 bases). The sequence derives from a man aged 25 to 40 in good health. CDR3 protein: CASSSFGGGPMNTGELFF. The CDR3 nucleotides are TGTGCCAGCAGCTCGTTTGGGGGAGGTCCCATGAACACCGGGGAGCTGTTTTTT.